The 27 T cell receptor beta chains presented below share a single source sample, sequenced in a study of post-analysis software for immune sequencing data. Their antigens remain unidentified. Study outcomes and limitations: Five TRBV segments were significantly more frequent in patients than in controls. TRBV5-6, TRBV5-1 and TRBV20-1 were among these segments.

Carried by the TCR beta cDNA libraries were unique molecular identifiers. TCRdb analysed the PCR reads with MiXCR anew, one entry per CDR3 protein. The sample records around 440,000 distinct CDR3 sequences, nearly 45% being singletons. Sequencing used blood. The source is a girl between 5 and 17 years old with multiple sclerosis.

This chain joins TRBV5-1 and TRBJ2-3, with D possibly being TRBD1 or TRBD2 (6 bases each). CDR1 is SGHRS, CDR2 YFSETQ, per germline. V lost 1 base, J lost 2 bases, and 14 bases lay in between. CDR3 length equals 16 residues. CDR3 coding DNA: TGCGCCAGCAGCTTGAAGGGGGGCAACCCCACAGATACGCAGTATTTT. Residues: CASSLKGGNPTDTQYF.

This clonotype was detected only a few times. CDR3 in amino acids: CASSLANSGYSYEQYF. The CDR3 coding sequence is TGTGCCAGCAGTTTAGCAAATTCGGGGTATTCCTACGAGCAGTACTTC. V usage is TRBV28 and J usage is TRBJ2-7; D is perhaps TRBD2 (5 bases). Germline CDR1 is MDHEN and CDR2 is SYDVKM. Trimming removed 2 bases at V and 1 base at J, with 15 bases between. This CDR3 region has 16 residues. Full variable domain (rest looked up from reference TRBV28 and TRBJ2-7): DVKVTQSSRYLVKRTGEKVFLECVQDMDHENMFWYRQDPGLGLRLIYFSYDVKMKEKGDIPEGYSVSREKKERFSLILESASTNQTSMYLCASSLANSGYSYEQYFGPGTRLTVT.

The chain couples TRBV4-1 to TRBJ1-6, with no clear D. Germline V gives CDR1 MGHRA, CDR2 YSYEKL. CDR3 length: 14 amino acids. Trimming removed 5 bases at V and 6 bases at J, with 11 bases between. The chain's CDR3 is CASSSARTNSPLHF. CDR3 nucleotide sequence: TGCGCCAGCAGCTCCGCCAGGACTAATTCACCCCTCCACTTT.

This clonotype was detected only a few times. The V and J genes are TRBV29-1 and TRBJ2-7, with D perhaps matching TRBD1 (5 bases). The CDR3 extends over 13 amino acids. Trimming left V 4 bases short and J 3 bases short, with 13 bases between. The germline V gene encodes CDR1 SQVTM and CDR2 ANQGSEA. The DNA for the CDR3 is TGCAGCGTTGGGACATCCCCTATCTACGAGCAGTACTTC. It codes for CSVGTSPIYEQYF.

The J gene is TRBJ1-5, the V gene TRBV20-1, with 7 bases that match TRBD1. The germline V gene has CDR1 DFQATT and CDR2 SNEGSKA (reference sequence). Unmatched junction bases numbered 7, after V lost 3 bases and J lost 2 bases. This CDR3 region has 15 residues. CDR3 region: CSASAQGEGNQPQHF. For the CDR3, the DNA is TGCAGTGCTAGCGCTCAGGGGGAGGGCAATCAGCCCCAGCATTTT.

This clonotype was detected only a few times. The chain uses TRBV7-2 and TRBJ2-1; the D gene is possibly TRBD2 (6 bases). V lost 1 base and J 6 bases, leaving 13 bases between the germline ends. Germline loops: CDR1 SGHTA, CDR2 FQGNSA. This CDR3 spans 15 amino acids. CDR3 sequence (DNA): TGTGCCAGCAGCTTAGGGACTACCGGGGGCAATGAGCAGTTCTTC. Its protein product is CASSLGTTGGNEQFF.

The gene calls are TRBV6-5 and TRBJ2-7; a possible D gene is TRBD1 (6 bases). The germline CDR1 and CDR2 sequences are MNHEY and SVGAGI. Trimming cost V 0 bases and J 1 base, with 16 bases left between them. The CDR3 is made up of 17 amino acids. The CDR3: CASSYSRTARYSYEQYF. In nucleotides, the CDR3 is TGTGCCAGCAGTTACTCGAGGACAGCGCGATATTCCTACGAGCAGTACTTC.

V is TRBV7-2 and J is TRBJ2-1, with 7 bases fitting TRBD2. The CDR3 length is 16 residues. Germline V gene sequence: CDR1 SGHTA, CDR2 FQGNSA. J was trimmed by 8 bases and V by 1 base; bases with no gene match: 11. As DNA, the CDR3 is TGTGCCAGCAGCTTAGTAGGTAGCGGGCTCACCGATGAGCAGTTCTTC. Its protein product is CASSLVGSGLTDEQFF.

The V and J genes are TRBV7-2 and TRBJ2-1; 9 nucleotides agree with TRBD2. Germline assignment: CDR1 SGHTA and CDR2 FQGNSA. There are 14 residues in the CDR3. The V segment lost 3 bases and the J segment 13 bases; nucleotides outside the gene matches: 10. CDR3 nucleotide sequence: TGTGCCAGCAGCTTTAGCGGGGGCGGGGAGACCCAGTTCTTC. As protein: CASSFSGGGETQFF.

The V call is TRBV20-1, the J call TRBJ1-5, with D perhaps TRBD1 (6 bases). This CDR3 region has 13 residues. Germline CDR1 and CDR2: DFQATT and SNEGSKA (reference sequence). V shed 4 bases and J shed 3 bases, with 10 bases lying between them. The CDR3 loop is CSAKDSHNQPQHF. CDR3 nucleotide sequence: TGCAGTGCTAAGGACAGCCACAATCAGCCCCAGCATTTT.

The rearrangement links TRBV7-3 to TRBJ2-1; the match to TRBD2 covers 12 bases. The CDR3 sequence is 17 residues long. CDR1 and CDR2 from the germline V gene are SGHTA and FQGTGA. J gave up 5 bases and V 2 bases, and 7 bases lay outside the gene matches. Here the CDR3 DNA reads TGTGCCAGCAGCTTACTAGCGGGAGGGCCCCCACACAATGAGCAGTTCTTC. Protein product: CASSLLAGGPPHNEQFF.

This clonotype was detected only a few times. The genes are TRBV5-6 and TRBJ1-5; 8 positions agree with TRBD1. CDR1 and CDR2 (germline): SGHDT, YYEEEE. The CDR3 loop spans 14 amino acids. V lost 0 bases, J lost 7 bases, and 3 bases stayed unmatched. CDR3 loop: CASSLATGDQPQHF. As DNA, the CDR3 is TGTGCCAGCAGCTTGGCGACAGGGGACCAGCCCCAGCATTTT.

The J gene is TRBJ2-1, the V gene TRBV6-6; D is uncertain. The CDR3 spans 13 residues. Trimming removed 5 bases from V and 8 bases from J, with 13 bases in between. Germline V CDR1 and CDR2: MNHNY, SVGAGI (reference sequence). This CDR3 is CASSHTPVDEQFF. The CDR3 DNA reads TGTGCCAGCAGTCATACCCCAGTGGATGAGCAGTTCTTC.

As concerns this clonotype: The junction departs from germline at one end; a sequencing error may be responsible. The rearrangement joins TRBV7-3 to TRBJ2-2, with D uncertain. CDR3 length equals 14 residues. Germline V gene lookup returns CDR1 SGHTA and CDR2 FQGTGA. The CDR3, as DNA: TGTGCCAGCAGCATAACCGCGAACACCGGGGAGCTGTTTTTT. This sequence encodes CASSITANTGELFF. The variable domain in full, with the rest retrieved from reference TRBV7-3 and TRBJ2-2, is GAGVSQTPSNKVTEKGKYVELRCDPISGHTALYWYRQSLGQGPEFLIYFQGTGAADDSGLPNDRFFAVRPEGSVSTLKIQRTERGDSAVYLCASSITANTGELFFGEGSRLTVL.

This clonotype came up a few times. The V gene is TRBV6-2 or TRBV6-3, the J gene TRBJ1-5, with D possibly being TRBD1 (6 bases). V was trimmed by 5 bases and J by 0 bases, leaving 14 bases between them. In germline, CDR1 is MNHEY, CDR2 SVGEGT. This CDR3 has 16 amino acids. The CDR3 DNA reads as TGTGCCAGCAGTCCCACGGACAGAGATAGCAATCAGCCCCAGCATTTT. Amino acid sequence: CASSPTDRDSNQPQHF.

The genes are TRBV4-3 and TRBJ2-7; a possible D gene is TRBD1 (5 bases). The CDR3 length is 15 residues. Germline V gives CDR1 LGHNA, CDR2 YSLEER. V was pared by 0 bases and J by 5 bases, with 14 bases between. CDR3 sequence: CASSQDGNRLNEQYF. DNA for the CDR3: TGCGCCAGCAGCCAAGATGGAAACAGGCTCAACGAGCAGTACTTC.

This clonotype has a count of ten or more. This sequence joins TRBV27 and TRBJ2-1; 8 nucleotides align to TRBD2. The germline gives CDR1 MNHEY, CDR2 SMNVEV (reference sequence). The CDR3 covers 16 residues. The V gene end was trimmed by 4 bases and the J gene end by 4 bases; junction bases not matched to a gene: 9. The CDR3 is CASSSRVGTSYNEQFF. The CDR3 nucleotides are TGTGCCAGCAGTTCTCGGGTGGGGACTAGTTACAATGAGCAGTTCTTC.

This clonotype was detected a few times. CDR3 sequence: CASSPRQGPEQYF. The DNA of the CDR3 is TGTGCCAGCAGCCCTAGACAGGGCCCCGAGCAGTACTTC. This rearrangement joins TRBV4-2 to TRBJ2-5, with 7 bases matching TRBD1. The J call may be faulty, since TRBJ2-7 better matches the DNA end. This CDR3 has 13 residues. CDR1 is LGHNA, CDR2 YNFKEQ, per germline.

This clonotype was counted between two and nine times. This chain uses TRBV20-1 with TRBJ2-5; 8 bases align to TRBD2. The CDR3 extends over 14 amino acids. The germline V gene encodes CDR1 DFQATT and CDR2 SNEGSKA (reference sequence). Trimming took 6 bases from V and 1 from J; bases not matched to a gene: 7. CDR3 sequence reads: CSAQLAGLQETQYF. In DNA, the CDR3 is TGCAGTGCCCAGCTAGCGGGTCTCCAAGAGACCCAGTACTTC.

V and J are TRBV4-1 and TRBJ2-3; TRBD1 is a possible D gene (6 bases). The CDR3 has 20 residues. Between the trimmed V and J ends, which lost 0 bases and 0 bases, there was a span of 22 bases. CDR1 is MGHRA and CDR2 is YSYEKL in the germline V gene. CDR3 DNA sequence: TGCGCCAGCAGCCAAGATCGGCTAGGTGTTGGGGGCTATAGCACAGATACGCAGTATTTT. Translation: CASSQDRLGVGGYSTDTQYF.

The J gene is TRBJ1-1, the V gene TRBV12-3 or TRBV12-4, with a tentative D call TRBD1 (6 bases). This CDR3 spans 13 amino acids. Between the trimmed V and J ends, which lost 3 bases and 4 bases, there was a span of 9 bases. CDR3 nucleotides: TGTGCCAGCAGTTTTTTGGGGGCCACTGAAGCTTTCTTT. Encoded protein: CASSFLGATEAFF.

This clonotype was picked up a small number of times. The chain has TRBV10-2 and TRBJ2-3; TRBD1 aligns across 8 bases. The CDR3 consists of 14 residues. Trimming cost V 3 bases and J 4 bases; bases outside gene matches: 3. Germline V lookup: CDR1 WSHSY, CDR2 SAAADI. This CDR3 is CASSDAGGPDTQYF. As DNA, the CDR3 is TGCGCCAGCAGTGATGCAGGGGGCCCAGATACGCAGTATTTT.

This clonotype has only a few counts. This sequence joins TRBV20-1 and TRBJ1-5; D perhaps matches TRBD1 (5 bases). In germline, CDR1 is DFQATT, CDR2 SNEGSKA (reference sequence). The length of the CDR3 is 16 residues. V shed 6 bases and J shed 0 bases, with 18 bases lying between them. Here the CDR3 reads CSALVTGLYSNQPQHF. For the CDR3, the DNA is TGCAGTGCCCTCGTCACGGGACTTTATAGCAATCAGCCCCAGCATTTT.

The chain uses TRBV9 and TRBJ1-2; TRBD1 matches 10 bases. With V trimmed by 4 bases and J by 5 bases, 11 bases remained unmatched. The CDR3 runs 16 residues. Germline-derived CDR1 and CDR2 are SGDLS and YYNGEE. CDR3 sequence: CASSPSTGTGVYGYTF. CDR3 DNA: TGTGCCAGCAGCCCCTCTACCGGGACAGGGGTTTATGGCTACACCTTC.

The rearrangement uses TRBV5-6 and TRBJ2-5; perhaps D is TRBD1 or TRBD2 (5 bases each). This CDR3 contains 15 residues. Germline V lookup: CDR1 SGHDT, CDR2 YYEEEE. The V end lost 4 bases, the J end lost 7 bases, and 20 bases lay between the germline ends. The CDR3 region is CASSPDGDAEGTQYF. The CDR3 bases are TGTGCCAGCAGCCCCGACGGGGACGCGGAAGGGACCCAGTACTTC.

V gene TRBV20-1 combines with J gene TRBJ2-4; 7 nucleotides align to TRBD2. V was pared by 0 bases and J by 2 bases, with 7 bases of the junction left unmatched. The CDR3 loop spans 16 amino acids. Germline CDR1 reads DFQATT; CDR2 reads SNEGSKA (reference sequence). CDR3 coding DNA: TGCAGTGCTAGAGATCCCGCGGGAGTCCCCAAAAACATTCAGTACTTC. It codes for CSARDPAGVPKNIQYF.

This clonotype was recorded a few times. This rearrangement joins TRBV7-9 to TRBJ2-5; D possibly uses TRBD1 or TRBD2 (5 bases each). Germline assignment: CDR1 SEHNR and CDR2 FQNEAQ (reference sequence). Trimming removed 4 bases at V and 4 bases at J, with 10 bases between. The CDR3 is 13 residues long. CDR3: CASSSKGPETQYF. The CDR3 DNA is TGTGCCAGCAGCTCTAAGGGACCAGAGACCCAGTACTTC. The complete variable domain, with remaining parts taken from reference TRBV7-9 and TRBJ2-5, reads DTGVSQNPRHKITKRGQNVTFRCDPISEHNRLYWYRQTLGQGPEFLTYFQNEAQLEKSRLLSDRFSAERPKGSFSTLEIQRTEQGDSAMYLCASSSKGPETQYFGPGTRLLVL.